The 27 T cell receptor beta chains given below trace back to one sample, sequenced in a study of T-cell memory formation after mild COVID-19. TCRdb reanalysed the 5' RACE reads using MiXCR and keeps one entry per CDR3 protein. This table holds some 250,000 distinct CDR3 sequences, 8% to 10% found once. Sequenced material: PBMCs or a T cell subset sorted from them (not recorded which). The receptors stem from a man younger than 35 who had mild COVID-19 (a few samples of this study predate the infection). Cell type and time point are not known.

This clonotype was recorded many times. The chain combines TRBV5-1 with TRBJ2-1; D may match TRBD1 or TRBD2 (6 bases each). This CDR3 spans 15 amino acids. In germline, CDR1 is SGHRS, CDR2 YFSETQ. Trimming took off 0 bases at V and 8 bases at J, with 15 bases between the two ends. CDR3 nucleotides: TGCGCCAGCAGCTTGGCCTTGGAGGGGGTCTATGAGCAGTTCTTC. It codes for CASSLALEGVYEQFF.

There are a few counts of this clonotype. CDR3 in DNA: TGTGCCAGCAGTACTGCACTCGGGGGAGATACGCAGTATTTT. Residues: CASSTALGGDTQYF. This chain links TRBV12-3 or TRBV12-4 with TRBJ2-3; tentatively, D is TRBD2 (6 bases). This CDR3 has 14 residues. V lost 5 bases to trimming and J lost 5 bases, with 14 bases between them.

A few counts support this clonotype. The V call is TRBV12-3 or TRBV12-4, the J call TRBJ1-1, with 7 positions matching TRBD1. The V gene end was trimmed by 2 bases and the J gene end by 5 bases; junction bases not matched to a gene: 14. This CDR3 contains 17 residues. The CDR3 here is CASSLTFYRGVGTEAFF. The CDR3 DNA sequence: TGTGCCAGCAGTTTAACGTTCTACAGGGGAGTGGGGACTGAAGCTTTCTTT.

For the CDR3, the DNA is TGTGCCAGCAGCCGCCCCGAGAGGGGGGCCCAGTCACCCCTCCACTTT. This gives the protein CASSRPERGAQSPLHF. This chain joins TRBV12-3 or TRBV12-4 and TRBJ1-6; perhaps TRBD1 as D (6 bases). V lost 6 bases to trimming and J lost 10 bases, with 22 bases between them. CDR3 length: 16 amino acids.

The V gene is TRBV7-9, the J gene TRBJ1-1; a weak D match, TRBD1 (5 bases). Per the germline V gene, CDR1 is SEHNR and CDR2 is FQNEAQ (reference sequence). The CDR3 sequence is 14 residues long. V was clipped by 5 bases and J by 6 bases, with 16 bases between them. In nucleotides, the CDR3 is TGTGCCAGCAGCGGCCCCAGGGTGGACGCTGAAGCTTTCTTT. It yields the protein CASSGPRVDAEAFF.

This rearrangement joins TRBV12-3 or TRBV12-4 to TRBJ2-7; 11 bases are shared with TRBD1. The CDR3 contains 12 residues. Germline trimming cut 5 bases from V and 6 bases from J; bases unmatched to any gene: 0. Here the CDR3 reads CASSGTGGEQYV. As DNA, the CDR3 is TGTGCCAGCAGTGGGACAGGGGGCGAGCAGTACGTC.

This rearrangement joins TRBV5-6 to TRBJ1-1; D not resolved. The CDR3 has 14 amino acids. The V gene's germline CDR1 is SGHDT and CDR2 YYEEEE. Trimming stripped 2 bases from V and 4 bases from J, with 12 bases between. DNA for the CDR3: TGTGCCAGCAGCTTAGGATTACACGGCACTGAAGCTTTCTTT. Its protein is CASSLGLHGTEAFF.

This clonotype was detected a few times. This chain connects TRBV6-5 to TRBJ2-7; 9 bases align to TRBD1. The CDR3 loop spans 12 amino acids. Germline V gene data show CDR1 as MNHEY and CDR2 as SVGAGI. V was clipped by 8 bases and J by 3 bases; unmatched bases: 2. CDR3 in DNA: TGTGCCAGCTGGGACAGGGACTACGAGCAGTACTTC. This encodes CASWDRDYEQYF.

This clonotype was found a few times. The V call is TRBV7-6, the J call TRBJ2-7, with unresolved D. V was trimmed by 2 bases and J by 6 bases, leaving 8 bases between them. From germline, CDR1 is SGHVS and CDR2 FNYEAQ. The CDR3 is 12 amino acids. The CDR3 nucleotides read TGTGCCAGCAGCTTACGGCATACCGAGCAGTACTTC. Protein sequence: CASSLRHTEQYF.

This clonotype came up many times. This chain links TRBV5-6 with TRBJ2-1; D ambiguous. Germline V CDR1 and CDR2: SGHDT, YYEEEE. Between the trimmed V and J ends, which lost 4 bases and 4 bases, there was a span of 15 bases. This CDR3 comprises 15 residues. The CDR3 loop is CASSPGRSRYNEQFF. The CDR3 coding sequence is TGTGCCAGCAGCCCGGGTAGGTCACGTTACAATGAGCAGTTCTTC.

This clonotype was recorded a few times. The V and J genes are TRBV7-8 and TRBJ2-7; maybe TRBD1 (6 bases). The germline V and J ends were trimmed by 5 bases and 3 bases, with 20 bases remaining between them. The germline V gene encodes CDR1 SGHVS and CDR2 FQNEAQ. The CDR3 has 16 amino acids. CDR3 sequence: CASSASQGKWGYEQYF. CDR3 DNA sequence: TGTGCCAGCAGCGCCAGCCAGGGGAAGTGGGGCTACGAGCAGTACTTC.

This clonotype was seen repeatedly, ten times or more. This chain joins TRBV6-2 or TRBV6-3 and TRBJ2-1; D ambiguous. The V end was cut by 6 bases, the J end by 5 bases, with 8 bases between. This CDR3 comprises 12 residues. The germline gives CDR1 MNHEY, CDR2 SVGEGT. CDR3 in amino acids: CASSPPNNEQFF. In DNA, the CDR3 is TGTGCCAGCAGCCCACCGAACAATGAGCAGTTCTTC.

This clonotype was recorded many times. V and J are TRBV4-2 and TRBJ2-7; 7 bases map to TRBD2. This CDR3 has 14 residues. V was pared by 1 base and J by 3 bases, with 3 bases of the junction left unmatched. CDR1 LGHNA and CDR2 YNFKEQ come from the germline V gene. The CDR3 region is CASSQGGGGYEQYF. CDR3 coding DNA: TGTGCCAGCAGCCAAGGTGGGGGGGGCTACGAGCAGTACTTC.

This clonotype has more than one count but fewer than ten. This chain uses TRBV7-2 with TRBJ1-3, with 8 bases that match TRBD1. J lost 3 bases, V lost 2 bases, and 6 bases had no gene match. Germline assignment: CDR1 SGHTA and CDR2 FQGNSA. The length of the CDR3 is 16 residues. CDR3: CASSLYQGAIGNTIYF. CDR3 sequence (DNA): TGTGCCAGCAGCTTATATCAGGGGGCAATTGGAAACACCATATATTTT.

This chain uses TRBV7-3 with TRBJ2-6; D not certain. Deletions cut 3 bases from V and 1 base from J, with 13 bases between. Germline V gene sequence: CDR1 SGHTA, CDR2 FQGTGA. The CDR3 has 17 residues. The CDR3 reads CASSFVGAGSGANVLTF. CDR3 nucleotides: TGTGCCAGCAGCTTCGTCGGAGCCGGATCTGGGGCCAACGTCCTGACTTTC.

This clonotype was recorded at least ten times. The rearrangement joins TRBV5-1 to TRBJ2-3; 7 bases line up with TRBD1. There are 14 residues in the CDR3. Trimming cost V 6 bases and J 6 bases; bases outside gene matches: 10. Germline V gene data show CDR1 as SGHRS and CDR2 as YFSETQ. This CDR3 reads CASKNAGGTDTQYF. CDR3 coding DNA: TGCGCCAGCAAGAACGCAGGGGGTACCGATACGCAGTATTTT.

This clonotype has a handful of counts. The chain employs TRBV28 and TRBJ1-2; 7 bases fit TRBD1. Germline-derived CDR1 and CDR2 are MDHEN and SYDVKM. The CDR3 runs to 14 residues. The trim removed 3 bases at V and 5 bases at J, leaving 6 bases unmatched. The CDR3 DNA sequence: TGTGCCAGCAGTTTTCCCGGGACAGCTTATGGCTACACCTTC. Amino acid sequence: CASSFPGTAYGYTF.

This chain connects TRBV5-1 to TRBJ2-5; 8 positions match TRBD2. The germline CDR1 and CDR2 sequences are SGHRS and YFSETQ. The V segment lost 4 bases and the J segment 2 bases; nucleotides outside the gene matches: 7. This CDR3 has 15 amino acids. CDR3 sequence reads: CASSVAVAGQETQYF. The CDR3 DNA reads TGCGCCAGCAGCGTCGCTGTAGCGGGACAAGAGACCCAGTACTTC.

This clonotype was found a few times. The chain uses TRBV5-1 and TRBJ1-2, with D unresolved. Germline values: CDR1 SGHRS, CDR2 YFSETQ. The length of the CDR3 is 13 residues. Trimming cost V 0 bases and J 4 bases, with 7 bases left between them. The CDR3, as DNA: TGCGCCAGCAGCTTGGGGGCCCTCTATGGCTACACCTTC. Protein: CASSLGALYGYTF.

In this sample, this clonotype turned up many times. This sequence joins TRBV5-1 and TRBJ2-1, with D perhaps given as TRBD1 or TRBD2 (6 bases each). The V end was cut by 4 bases, the J end by 4 bases, with 18 bases between. This CDR3 region has 16 residues. Germline V gene data show CDR1 as SGHRS and CDR2 as YFSETQ. The CDR3 DNA reads TGCGCCAGCAGCCACGAAGAGGGGGGCCATTACAATGAGCAGTTCTTC. Protein: CASSHEEGGHYNEQFF.

Concerning this clonotype: One junction end disagrees with the germline gene, perhaps due to a read error. The rearrangement joins TRBV10-3 to TRBJ1-5; D is uncertain. The CDR3 sequence is 13 residues long. From germline, CDR1 is ENHRY and CDR2 SYGVKD. CDR3 DNA: TGTGCCATCAGTGTCTCCAGCAATCAGACCCAGCATTTT. Translated, it gives CAISVSSNQTQHF.

The V and J genes are TRBV6-2 or TRBV6-3 and TRBJ2-5; no definite D call. The CDR3 loop spans 13 amino acids. CDR1 MNHEY and CDR2 SVGEGT come from the germline V gene. Trimming took off 7 bases at V and 3 bases at J, with 12 bases between the two ends. The CDR3 sequence is CASTPLEEETQYF. The CDR3 DNA sequence: TGTGCCAGCACCCCCCTAGAAGAAGAGACCCAGTACTTC.

The gene calls are TRBV4-1 and TRBJ2-3, with 9 nucleotides matching TRBD2. V was pared by 4 bases and J by 0 bases, with 5 bases of the junction left unmatched. Looked up from germline, CDR1 is MGHRA and CDR2 is YSYEKL. The CDR3 is 16 residues long. Here the CDR3 reads CASSPRGGGSTDTQYF. CDR3 sequence (DNA): TGCGCCAGCAGCCCCCGCGGGGGGGGTAGCACAGATACGCAGTATTTT.

The chain links TRBV3-1 to TRBJ1-2; possible D gene TRBD1, 5 bases. The length of the CDR3 is 14 residues. V lost 6 bases to trimming and J lost 1 base, with 12 bases between them. Germline CDR1 is LGHDT and CDR2 is YNNKEL (reference sequence). The CDR3 DNA reads TGTGCCAGCAGTCAGGGACCGGGTAACTATGGCTACACCTTC. As protein: CASSQGPGNYGYTF.

This chain links TRBV4-3 with TRBJ2-7; D possibly uses TRBD1 or TRBD2 (5 bases each). The CDR3 is made up of 15 amino acids. Trimming left V 2 bases short and J 0 bases short, with 11 bases between. In germline, CDR1 is LGHNA, CDR2 YSLEER. CDR3 residues: CASSQTGGDSYEQYV. The DNA of the CDR3 is TGCGCCAGCAGCCAAACTGGGGGTGACTCCTACGAGCAGTACGTC.

The chain carries TRBV27 and TRBJ1-1; tentatively, D is TRBD1 (6 bases). In germline, CDR1 is MNHEY, CDR2 SMNVEV (reference sequence). This CDR3 spans 15 amino acids. The ends were cut back, 4 bases at V and 0 bases at J, with 12 bases in the middle. In DNA, the CDR3 is TGTGCCAGCAGTTCCCGTGGGGGCATGAACACTGAAGCTTTCTTT. Translation gives CASSSRGGMNTEAFF.

This clonotype was seen many times. The chain has TRBV5-1 and TRBJ2-2, with TRBD2 as a possible D gene (5 bases). The CDR3 is 16 amino acids. Between the trimmed V and J ends, which lost 0 bases and 0 bases, there was a span of 9 bases. The germline CDR1 and CDR2 sequences are SGHRS and YFSETQ. The CDR3 spells CASSLEVGANTGELFF. The CDR3 region has the DNA TGCGCCAGCAGCTTGGAGGTCGGGGCGAACACCGGGGAGCTGTTTTTT.